What follows is one T cell receptor (beta chain) and its context. Its antigen is as yet unknown. The data are from a study of blood T cells in healthy people across ages. Study outcomes and limitations: More naive CD4+ cells and higher diversity marked long-lived donors relative to aged donors. The recorded TCR beta diversity per million T cells decreased in a roughly linear manner with age.

The people who gave samples were healthy Caucasians from Russia, aged roughly 6 to 95. Each sample provided at least 5 micrograms of extracted total RNA. Germline lookup yields CDR1 SQVTM and CDR2 ANQGSEA. The CDR3 is made up of 12 amino acids. The V gene lost 4 bases and the J gene lost 6 bases, with 11 bases spanning the gap. Sample-barcoded 5' priming and a J-beta primer mix drove a second PCR of roughly 6 to 12 cycles. Each CDR3 protein is one row after TCRdb ran MiXCR on the 5' RACE reads. The sample lists around 1,900,000 distinct CDR3 sequences, around 40% seen once, with about 21% in the top ten.

The source material was blood. The chain is built from TRBV29-1 and TRBJ2-3; no clear D. This clonotype was sampled from a human donor in good health. This chain's CDR3 is CSVGDTDDTQYF. The CDR3 DNA reads TGCAGCGTTGGCGACACAGATGATACGCAGTATTTT.